Below, 3 T cell receptor beta chains from the same sample are listed, as sequenced in a study of T cells in Graves' hyperthyroidism and ophthalmopathy (dated by TCRdb to about 2019). The library came from multiplex PCR. TCRdb lists the instrument as Illumina HiSeq 2000. The TCR beta CDR3 regions were amplified from the RNA transcripts. The TCR CDR3 was subjected to a first round of RT-PCR using the HTBI primer set and the Qiagen OneStep RT-PCR kit. Using fastp at Q25 and MiXCR, TCRdb reprocessed the public reads and kept productive beta chains. Entries are consolidated by CDR3 protein sequence, retaining the most common genes and DNA. Across this sample there are about 710,000 distinct CDR3 sequences, with approximately 16% seen only once. Around 8% of the sample is taken by the ten largest. Source material: blood. These TCRs come from a young man with Graves' hyperthyroidism.

This clonotype appeared many times. The chain uses TRBV24-1 and TRBJ2-1; a possible D gene is TRBD2 (6 bases). The length of the CDR3 is 14 residues. V shed 9 bases and J shed 3 bases, with 14 bases lying between them. Per the germline V gene, CDR1 is KGHDR and CDR2 is SFDVKD. The CDR3: CATGGNYDYNEQFF. CDR3 bases: TGTGCCACCGGAGGGAACTACGACTACAATGAGCAGTTCTTC.

This clonotype was found a few times. The gene calls are TRBV27 and TRBJ2-2; no firm D call. Looked up from germline, CDR1 is MNHEY and CDR2 is SMNVEV (reference sequence). The CDR3 has 13 amino acids. V lost 7 bases to trimming and J lost 9 bases, with 15 bases between them. CDR3 DNA sequence: TGTGCCAGCATCGCGACCCCGGGCCGGGAGCTGTTTTTT. Protein product: CASIATPGRELFF.

This clonotype was counted between two and nine times. The chain uses TRBV6-5 and TRBJ1-6; D not certain. Germline V gene sequence: CDR1 MNHEY, CDR2 SVGAGI. V lost 0 bases, J lost 5 bases, and 17 bases lay in between. This CDR3 has 18 residues. DNA for the CDR3: TGTGCCAGCAGTTACTCAGTCGGGGTTCGTCTGGATAATTCACCCCTCCACTTT. Translating it yields CASSYSVGVRLDNSPLHF.